One sample yielded the 11 T cell receptor beta chains listed below, sequenced in a study of control samples from healthy donors and cancer patients. Sequencing used immunoSEQ multiplex PCR; TCRdb keeps in-frame clones, though not all of them. The profile covers 150,000 to 180,000 clones, with approximately 94% appearing a single time and 5.5% to 6% taken by the ten largest. The sequenced sample consisted of blood. The source is a man aged 35-49 years in good health.

The chain recombines TRBV18 with TRBJ1-2; TRBD1 is a possible D gene (5 bases). The germline gives CDR1 KGHSH, CDR2 LQKENI. V was trimmed by 4 bases and J by 3 bases, leaving 9 bases between them. This CDR3 spans 13 amino acids. The CDR3 protein is CASSQSRDYGYTF. DNA for the CDR3: TGTGCCAGCTCACAGTCCAGGGACTATGGCTACACCTTC.

The chain recombines TRBV7-9 with TRBJ2-3; a possible D gene is TRBD2 (7 bases). CDR3 length: 16 residues. Germline V gives CDR1 SEHNR, CDR2 FQNEAQ (reference sequence). Trimming took 1 base from V and 7 from J, leaving 18 bases between them. The CDR3 spells CASSLGAGALLNTQYF. In DNA, the CDR3 is TGTGCCAGCAGCTTAGGTGCGGGGGCCCTCCTGAATACGCAGTATTTT.

The gene calls are TRBV13 and TRBJ2-6; unclear D gene. The CDR3 loop spans 16 amino acids. CDR1 is PRHDT and CDR2 is FYEKMQ in the germline V gene (reference sequence). V was shortened by 5 bases and J by 0 bases, with 11 bases between the two germline ends. The CDR3 sequence: CASSVIFSSGANVLTF. CDR3 DNA: TGTGCCAGCAGCGTGATCTTCTCCTCTGGGGCCAACGTCCTGACTTTC.

V and J are TRBV9 and TRBJ1-6; D may be TRBD1 (6 bases). The CDR3 sequence is 14 residues long. CDR1 SGDLS and CDR2 YYNGEE come from the germline V gene. The ends were cut back, 3 bases at V and 6 bases at J, with 10 bases in the middle. In nucleotides, the CDR3 is TGTGCCAGCAGCGCGGGACAACGTAATTCACCCCTCCACTTT. It specifies CASSAGQRNSPLHF.

This rearrangement joins TRBV28 to TRBJ1-1; the D gene is possibly TRBD1 (5 bases). The V and J ends lost 7 bases and 0 bases respectively, with 12 bases between them. Germline lookup yields CDR1 MDHEN and CDR2 SYDVKM. The CDR3 has 14 amino acids. CDR3 amino acids: CASTAGDLNTEAFF. The CDR3 bases are TGTGCCAGCACGGCGGGGGATTTGAACACTGAAGCTTTCTTT.

The chain uses TRBV12-5 and TRBJ2-1, with D perhaps matching TRBD1 or TRBD2 (6 bases each). The CDR3 is made up of 13 amino acids. Germline V gene lookup returns CDR1 LGHNT and CDR2 FRNRAP. V was shortened by 5 bases and J by 4 bases, with 9 bases between the two germline ends. The CDR3 spells CASGLGGYNEQFF. The CDR3 bases are TGTGCTAGTGGTCTAGGGGGGTACAATGAGCAGTTCTTC.

V usage is TRBV7-9 and J usage is TRBJ2-3, with D possibly TRBD2 on 7 matching bases. The CDR3 has 17 amino acids. The germline V gene encodes CDR1 SEHNR and CDR2 FQNEAQ (reference sequence). V was cut by 4 bases and J by 1 base, with 18 bases left in between. CDR3 protein: CASSWGRAGARTDTQYF. Written as DNA, the CDR3 is TGTGCCAGCAGCTGGGGGCGGGCGGGGGCCCGCACAGATACGCAGTATTTT. Full variable domain (remainder filled in from reference TRBV7-9 and TRBJ2-3): DTGVSQNPRHKITKRGQNVTFRCDPISEHNRLYWYRQTLGQGPEFLTYFQNEAQLEKSRLLSDRFSAERPKGSFSTLEIQRTEQGDSAMYLCASSWGRAGARTDTQYFGPGTRLTVL.

V usage is TRBV6-5 and J usage is TRBJ1-1; D might be TRBD1 (5 bases). V gave up 5 bases and J gave up 0 bases, with 7 bases separating them. The CDR3 spans 13 residues. Per germline, CDR1 MNHEY and CDR2 SVGAGI. The CDR3 DNA sequence: TGTGCCAGCAGTCCAGGGTTGAACACTGAAGCTTTCTTT. Residues: CASSPGLNTEAFF.

The V gene is TRBV6-5, the J gene TRBJ1-2; 8 positions match TRBD1. The V gene end was trimmed by 2 bases and the J gene end by 8 bases; junction bases not matched to a gene: 4. The CDR3 totals 13 residues. Germline lookup yields CDR1 MNHEY and CDR2 SVGAGI. The CDR3 DNA sequence: TGTGCCAGCAGTTACGTGCGGACAGGGGGCTACACCTTC. It yields the protein CASSYVRTGGYTF.

V and J are TRBV29-1 and TRBJ1-2; D possibly corresponds to TRBD1 (6 bases). The CDR3 is made up of 17 amino acids. Trimming shortened V by 0 bases and J by 7 bases, and 24 bases separated the two germline ends. The germline CDR1 and CDR2 sequences are SQVTM and ANQGSEA. The CDR3 loop reads CSVEDRAQGIMLGGYTF. In DNA, the CDR3 is TGCAGCGTTGAAGATAGGGCACAGGGTATAATGCTCGGTGGCTACACCTTC. Complete variable domain (other parts from reference TRBV29-1 and TRBJ1-2): SAVISQKPSRDICQRGTSLTIQCQVDSQVTMMFWYRQQPGQSLTLIATANQGSEATYESGFVIDKFPISRPNLTFSTLTVSNMSPEDSSIYLCSVEDRAQGIMLGGYTFGSGTRLTVV.

V usage is TRBV19 and J usage is TRBJ1-6, with D perhaps matching TRBD1 (5 bases). With 2 bases removed from V and 10 bases from J, the gap between germline ends came to 12 bases. The CDR3 loop spans 14 amino acids. CDR1 and CDR2 from the germline V gene are LNHDA and SQIVND (reference sequence). CDR3 in amino acids: CASSISGTRSPLHF. CDR3 sequence (DNA): TGTGCCAGTAGTATATCCGGGACGCGGTCACCCCTCCACTTT.